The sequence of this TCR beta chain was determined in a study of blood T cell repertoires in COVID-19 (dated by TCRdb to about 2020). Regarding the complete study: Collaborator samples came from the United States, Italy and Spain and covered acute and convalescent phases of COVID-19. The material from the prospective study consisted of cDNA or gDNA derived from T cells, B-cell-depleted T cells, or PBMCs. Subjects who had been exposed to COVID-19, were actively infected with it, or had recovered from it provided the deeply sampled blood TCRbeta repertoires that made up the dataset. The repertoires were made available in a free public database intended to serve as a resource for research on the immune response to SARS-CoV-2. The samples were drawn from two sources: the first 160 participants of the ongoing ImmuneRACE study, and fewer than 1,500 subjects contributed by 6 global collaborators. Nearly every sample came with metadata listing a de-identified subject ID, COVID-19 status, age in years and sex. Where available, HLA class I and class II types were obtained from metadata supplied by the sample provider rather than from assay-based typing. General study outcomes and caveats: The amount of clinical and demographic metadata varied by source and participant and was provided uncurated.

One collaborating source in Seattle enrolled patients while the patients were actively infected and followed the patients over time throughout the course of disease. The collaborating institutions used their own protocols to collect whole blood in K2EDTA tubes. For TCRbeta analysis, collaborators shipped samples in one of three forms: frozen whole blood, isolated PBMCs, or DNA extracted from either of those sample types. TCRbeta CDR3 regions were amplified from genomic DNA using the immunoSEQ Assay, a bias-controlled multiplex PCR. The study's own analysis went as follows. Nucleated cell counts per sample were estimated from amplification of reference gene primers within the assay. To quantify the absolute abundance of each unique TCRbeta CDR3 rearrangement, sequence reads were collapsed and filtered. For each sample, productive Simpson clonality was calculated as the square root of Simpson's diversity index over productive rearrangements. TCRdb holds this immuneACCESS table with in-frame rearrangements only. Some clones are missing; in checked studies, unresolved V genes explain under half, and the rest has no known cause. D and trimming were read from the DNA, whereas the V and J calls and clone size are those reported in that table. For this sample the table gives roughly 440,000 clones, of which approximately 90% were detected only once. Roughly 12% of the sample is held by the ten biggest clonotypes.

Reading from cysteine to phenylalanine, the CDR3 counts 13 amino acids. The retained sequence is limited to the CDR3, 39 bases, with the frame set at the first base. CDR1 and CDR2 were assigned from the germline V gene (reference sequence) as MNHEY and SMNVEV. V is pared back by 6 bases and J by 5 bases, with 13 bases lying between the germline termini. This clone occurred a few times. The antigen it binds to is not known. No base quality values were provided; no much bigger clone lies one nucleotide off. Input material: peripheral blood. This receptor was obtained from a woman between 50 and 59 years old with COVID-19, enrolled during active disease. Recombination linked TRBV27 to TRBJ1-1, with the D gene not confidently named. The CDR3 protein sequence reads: CASSLGPGTEAFF. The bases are TGTGCCAGCAGCCTAGGACCGGGAACTGAAGCTTTCTTT.